This T cell receptor (beta chain) emerged from a study of identical twins' blood T cells. Likely shared infections and vaccines: all three twin pairs were reared together. This clonotype was picked up a small number of times. A single record per CDR3 protein comes from TCRdb applying MiXCR to the 5' RACE reads. In the table there are fewer than 450,000 distinct CDR3 sequences, about 28% of which are singletons. Sample: PBMCs. The sequence was obtained from a woman between 18 and 55 years old in good health.

CDR3 bases: TGCAGTGCTAGAGCCCAGGGTCAGTTCTTCACAGATACGCAGTATTTT. It is translated as CSARAQGQFFTDTQYF. The gene calls are TRBV20-1 and TRBJ2-3; weak D call: TRBD1 (5 bases). The germline V and J ends were trimmed by 1 base and 2 bases, with 16 bases remaining between them. This CDR3 has 16 residues. Germline assignment: CDR1 DFQATT and CDR2 SNEGSKA (reference sequence).